Following are 25 T cell receptor beta chains from one sample sequenced in a study of cytomegalovirus exposure and HLA in healthy donors. Measured with immunoSEQ multiplex PCR; TCRdb has only the in-frame clones, and not every one. In the table there are some 48,000 clones, 94% of which are singletons. The sample consisted of PBMCs. The receptors here all came from a woman aged 18-35 years in good health and CMV-seropositive.

The V and J genes are TRBV19 and TRBJ2-7; TRBD2 is a possible D gene (6 bases). The germline CDR1 and CDR2 sequences are LNHDA and SQIVND (reference sequence). V lost 5 bases, J lost 0 bases, and 11 bases lay in between. CDR3 length: 14 residues. CDR3 coding DNA: TGTGCCAGTAGTCGACTAGGGAGCTCCTACGAGCAGTACTTC. Encoded protein: CASSRLGSSYEQYF.

The gene calls are TRBV18 and TRBJ2-1; TRBD2 matches at 16 bases. The CDR3 is 18 amino acids. With 4 bases clipped from V and 5 bases from J, the junction kept 8 bases outside the gene matches. CDR1 and CDR2 from the germline V gene are KGHSH and LQKENI. The CDR3 loop reads CASSLGTSGRARDNEQFF. For the CDR3, the DNA is TGTGCCAGCTCACTCGGGACTAGCGGGAGGGCCAGGGACAATGAGCAGTTCTTC. The full variable domain, rest sourced from reference TRBV18 and TRBJ2-1, is NAGVMQNPRHLVRRRGQEARLRCSPMKGHSHVYWYRQLPEEGLKFMVYLQKENIIDESGMPKERFSAEFPKEGPSILRIQQVVRGDSAAYFCASSLGTSGRARDNEQFFGPGTRLTVL.

The chain recombines TRBV7-8 with TRBJ2-7; D ambiguous. This CDR3 has 16 residues. Trimming took off 1 base at V and 1 base at J, with 14 bases between the two ends. Germline CDR1 and CDR2: SGHVS and FQNEAQ. The CDR3: CASSLVASVLSYEQYF. CDR3 DNA sequence: TGTGCCAGCAGCTTAGTGGCTAGTGTGCTATCCTACGAGCAGTACTTC.

A remark on this clone: Sequence at one end of the junction differs from germline and may be a read error. The chain combines TRBV4-2 with TRBJ1-4, with TRBD1 matching 9 bases. CDR1 is LGHNA, CDR2 YNFKEQ, per germline. This CDR3 contains 19 residues. This CDR3 reads CASSQDRGVNRGGQEKLFF. Written as DNA, the CDR3 is TGTGCCAGCAGTCAAGACAGGGGGGTGAATCGGGGAGGTCAAGAAAAACTGTTTTTT.

This clone has just one count. This chain uses TRBV7-8 with TRBJ1-6, with D perhaps matching TRBD1 (6 bases). The CDR3 covers 15 residues. Per the germline V gene, CDR1 is SGHVS and CDR2 is FQNEAQ. V was pared by 1 base and J by 7 bases, with 11 bases between. As DNA, the CDR3 is TGTGCCAGCAGCTTAGGTGACAGGCAAAATTCACCCCTCCACTTT. Its protein product is CASSLGDRQNSPLHF.

This chain joins TRBV27 and TRBJ2-1, with TRBD2 matching 10 bases. Germline V gene sequence: CDR1 MNHEY, CDR2 SMNVEV (reference sequence). The CDR3 runs to 16 residues. V trimming: 2 bases; J trimming: 8 bases; junction bases outside the gene matches: 9. This chain's CDR3 is CASSLLASGRGDEQFF. The CDR3 DNA is TGTGCCAGCAGTTTACTCGCTAGCGGGAGAGGGGATGAGCAGTTCTTC.

The V and J genes are TRBV6-1 and TRBJ2-7; TRBD1 matches at 7 bases. The ends lost 1 base at V and 3 bases at J; junction bases unmatched: 0. The CDR3 spans 13 residues. The germline gives CDR1 MNHNS, CDR2 SASEGT. The CDR3 bases are TGTGCCAGCAGTGAAGGGGACAGCTACGAGCAGTACTTC. The encoded protein is CASSEGDSYEQYF.

The J gene is TRBJ2-1, the V gene TRBV28; 10 bases match TRBD1. CDR1 MDHEN and CDR2 SYDVKM come from the germline V gene. Trimming at V came to 3 bases and at J to 9 bases, leaving 14 bases not matched to a gene. The CDR3 is 17 residues long. In DNA, the CDR3 is TGTGCCAGCAGTTTCGATACCGGGACAGGGGTTACACCTGAGCAGTTCTTC. Its translation: CASSFDTGTGVTPEQFF. The variable domain in full, completed from reference TRBV28 and TRBJ2-1, reads DVKVTQSSRYLVKRTGEKVFLECVQDMDHENMFWYRQDPGLGLRLIYFSYDVKMKEKGDIPEGYSVSREKKERFSLILESASTNQTSMYLCASSFDTGTGVTPEQFFGPGTRLTVL.

This chain connects TRBV5-6 to TRBJ2-3, with unresolved D. CDR1 is SGHDT, CDR2 YYEEEE, per germline. V was shortened by 6 bases and J by 2 bases, with 16 bases between the two germline ends. The CDR3 is made up of 15 amino acids. The CDR3 reads CASTLGSSYTDTQYF. In nucleotides, the CDR3 is TGTGCCAGCACCCTTGGTTCCAGTTACACAGATACGCAGTATTTT.

V is TRBV6-1 and J is TRBJ1-5, with 11 bases fitting TRBD1. This CDR3 has 13 residues. V shed 11 bases and J 6 bases; nucleotides not matched to a gene: 6. Germline CDR1 is MNHNS and CDR2 is SASEGT. Here the CDR3 reads CAVGTGGLQPQHF. The DNA for the CDR3 is TGTGCCGTCGGGACAGGGGGGCTTCAGCCCCAGCATTTT.

V and J are TRBV30 and TRBJ2-5; 9 positions match TRBD2. J lost 5 bases, V lost 0 bases, and 10 bases had no gene match. The CDR3 is 16 amino acids. CDR1 and CDR2 from the germline V gene are GTSNPN and SVGIG (reference sequence). The CDR3 region has the DNA TGTGCCTGGAGTGTATTGGGTAGCGGGAGTTCCGAGACCCAGTACTTC. Amino acids: CAWSVLGSGSSETQYF.

The DNA for the CDR3 is TGTGCCACCAGCAGGGGGACAGGTGAGCAGTTCTTC. Translated: CATSRGTGEQFF. The chain couples TRBV15 to TRBJ2-1, with 8 positions matching TRBD1. This CDR3 spans 12 amino acids. Germline-derived CDR1 and CDR2 are LNHNV and YYDKDF (reference sequence). V lost 3 bases to trimming and J lost 9 bases; unmatched junction nucleotides: 1. Full variable domain (remainder filled in from reference TRBV15 and TRBJ2-1): DAMVIQNPRYQVTQFGKPVTLSCSQTLNHNVMYWYQQKSSQAPKLLFHYYDKDFNNEADTPDNFQSRRPNTSFCFLDIRSPGLGDTAMYLCATSRGTGEQFFGPGTRLTVL.

This chain connects TRBV27 to TRBJ1-4; TRBD1 matches 7 bases. V lost 5 bases and J lost 8; bases outside the gene matches: 11. Germline V CDR1 and CDR2: MNHEY, SMNVEV (reference sequence). There are 15 residues in the CDR3. The CDR3: CASSPTGALGEKLFF. CDR3 coding DNA: TGTGCCAGCAGTCCCACAGGGGCTCTGGGAGAAAAACTGTTTTTT.

In regard to this clone: Additional DNA sequences in this sample encode the identical CDR3. This rearrangement joins TRBV7-9 to TRBJ2-5; 12 bases align to TRBD2. CDR3 size: 15 residues. Germline lookup yields CDR1 SEHNR and CDR2 FQNEAQ (reference sequence). The V gene end was trimmed by 5 bases and the J gene end by 1 base; junction bases not matched to a gene: 2. DNA for the CDR3: TGTGCCAGCAGCCTACTAGCGGGGGGCCAAGAGACCCAGTACTTC. Translation: CASSLLAGGQETQYF.

CDR3: CASSKSPPGVGTGRTMYEQYF. In DNA form, the CDR3 reads TGTGCCAGCAGCAAGTCCCCCCCGGGGGTAGGGACAGGGCGCACCATGTACGAGCAGTACTTC. The chain couples TRBV21-1 to TRBJ2-7; no check of the table's D call, TRBD1, against the DNA was made. TRBV21-1 is termed a pseudogene. This CDR3 spans 21 amino acids.

The J gene is TRBJ2-3, the V gene TRBV2; the D gene is possibly TRBD1 (6 bases). The CDR3 is 14 residues long. Germline CDR1 and CDR2: SNHLY and FYNNEI. Trimming took off 7 bases at V and 0 bases at J, with 11 bases between the two ends. The CDR3, as DNA: TGTGCCAGCACCATAACAGGGAGCACAGATACGCAGTATTTT. It codes for CASTITGSTDTQYF.

The chain employs TRBV7-2 and TRBJ2-1, with 7 bases fitting TRBD2. The CDR3 runs to 16 residues. In germline, CDR1 is SGHTA, CDR2 FQGNSA. V shed 5 bases, J shed 2 bases, and the junction held 9 bases outside the gene matches. The CDR3 region is CASSDEIAGPYNEQFF. The CDR3 region has the DNA TGTGCCAGCAGCGACGAAATAGCGGGCCCCTACAATGAGCAGTTCTTC.

In DNA form, the CDR3 reads TGTGCCAGCAGTCGACAGGGGCAGGAGACCCAGTACTTC. This translates into CASSRQGQETQYF. The gene calls are TRBV27 and TRBJ2-5; 8 bases fit TRBD1. The CDR3 contains 13 residues. Germline trimming cut 5 bases from V and 5 bases from J; bases unmatched to any gene: 4. Per the germline V gene, CDR1 is MNHEY and CDR2 is SMNVEV (reference sequence).

The CDR3 is CASSIISGGSSSYEQYF. In DNA, the CDR3 is TGTGCCAGTAGTATCATTTCGGGAGGGTCGAGCTCCTACGAGCAGTACTTC. The rearrangement links TRBV19 to TRBJ2-7; 8 bases match TRBD2. This CDR3 spans 17 amino acids. The germline CDR1 and CDR2 sequences are LNHDA and SQIVND (reference sequence). J was trimmed by 0 bases and V by 3 bases; bases with no gene match: 10.

This chain connects TRBV6-1 to TRBJ2-7; 12 bases are shared with TRBD2. The ends lost 3 bases at V and 7 bases at J; junction bases unmatched: 4. The CDR3 runs to 14 residues. From germline, CDR1 is MNHNS and CDR2 SASEGT. In DNA form, the CDR3 reads TGTGCCAGCAGTGATGGGCTAGCGGGAGGGGAGCAGTACTTC. Encoded protein: CASSDGLAGGEQYF.

This clone was seen a single time. The genes are TRBV19 and TRBJ2-2; 15 bases align to TRBD2. Per germline, CDR1 LNHDA and CDR2 SQIVND (reference sequence). This CDR3 contains 18 residues. V gave up 3 bases and J gave up 7 bases; unmatched junction bases: 9. The CDR3 reads CASSIRRTSGREFGELFF. CDR3 nucleotide sequence: TGTGCCAGTAGTATCAGGAGGACTAGCGGGAGGGAATTCGGGGAGCTGTTTTTT.

A word on this clone: Its ends do not fully match the called genes, so a read error is possible. CDR3 sequence reads: CASSFLAGGSDF. CDR3 coding DNA: TGTGCCAGCAGTTTCTTAGCGGGAGGGTCGGATTTT. This chain joins TRBV28 and TRBJ2-3; 11 bases are shared with TRBD2. The length of the CDR3 is 12 residues. Looked up from germline, CDR1 is MDHEN and CDR2 is SYDVKM.

To note about this clone: The germline gene is not matched at one end of the junction; a read error may be the cause. V usage is TRBV7-7 and J usage is TRBJ2-1; 9 bases agree with TRBD2. The CDR3 extends over 18 amino acids. Germline V lookup: CDR1 SSHAT, CDR2 FNYEAQ (reference sequence). The chain's CDR3 is CASSLGPTSGGSYNEQFF. As DNA, the CDR3 is TGTGCTAGCAGCTTAGGTCCGACTAGCGGAGGCTCCTACAATGAGCAGTTCTTC.

The rearrangement uses TRBV19 and TRBJ2-7; 7 bases match TRBD2. Trimming took 2 bases from V and 2 from J; bases not matched to a gene: 6. The CDR3 sequence is 15 residues long. Per germline, CDR1 LNHDA and CDR2 SQIVND (reference sequence). The CDR3 nucleotides are TGTGCCAGTAGTATACGGGCTAGCGGCGCCTACGAGCAGTACTTC. Its protein product is CASSIRASGAYEQYF.

This sequence joins TRBV5-1 and TRBJ2-1; 9 bases map to TRBD2. Germline CDR1 is SGHRS and CDR2 is YFSETQ. This CDR3 region has 17 residues. The V segment lost 3 bases and the J segment 8 bases; nucleotides outside the gene matches: 15. The CDR3 spells CASSYRARSGRRDEQFF. CDR3 DNA: TGCGCCAGCAGCTACAGAGCTAGGAGCGGGAGGAGGGATGAGCAGTTCTTC.